The entry that follows covers one T cell receptor beta chain sequence. Its target is not known. The data belong to a study of T cell responses to AZD1222 COVID-19 vaccine. Whole-study context: Both about-4-week and about-12-week second-dose recipients were combined. Study results and limitations: Donors skewed white British and female; clonal diversity was possibly underestimated.

Sequenced by immunoSEQ multiplex PCR; TCRdb stores in-frame clones only, minus some. Seen here are 110,000 to 150,000 clones, over 85% observed once, and the top ten hold less than 6.5%. Germline loops: CDR1 SGHAT, CDR2 FQNNGV. This CDR3 has 17 residues. Trimming shortened V by 0 bases and J by 3 bases, and 15 bases separated the two germline ends. The clonotype originates from an adult in good health. Sequenced here: peripheral blood, sampled on day 0 of AZD1222 vaccination. This sequence joins TRBV11-2 and TRBJ1-5; D might be TRBD1 (6 bases). Here the CDR3 reads CASSLDLGRGPNQPQHF. DNA for the CDR3: TGTGCCAGCAGCTTAGATCTCGGCAGGGGCCCCAATCAGCCCCAGCATTTT.